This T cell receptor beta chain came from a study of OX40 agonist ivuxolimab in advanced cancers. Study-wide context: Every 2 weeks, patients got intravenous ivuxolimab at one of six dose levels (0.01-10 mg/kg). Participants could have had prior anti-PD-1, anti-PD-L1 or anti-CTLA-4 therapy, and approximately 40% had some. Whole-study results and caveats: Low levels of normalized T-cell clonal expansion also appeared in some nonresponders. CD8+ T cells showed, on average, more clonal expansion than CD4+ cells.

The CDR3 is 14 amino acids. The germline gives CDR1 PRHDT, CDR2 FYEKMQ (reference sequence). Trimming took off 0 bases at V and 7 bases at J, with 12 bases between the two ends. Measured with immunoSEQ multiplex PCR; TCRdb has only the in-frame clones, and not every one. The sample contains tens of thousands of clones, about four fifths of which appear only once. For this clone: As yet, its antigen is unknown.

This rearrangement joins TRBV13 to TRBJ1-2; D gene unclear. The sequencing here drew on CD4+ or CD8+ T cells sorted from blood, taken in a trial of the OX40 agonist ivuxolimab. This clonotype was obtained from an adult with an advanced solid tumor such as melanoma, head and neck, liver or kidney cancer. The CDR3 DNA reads TGTGCCAGCAGCTTAGGTAGCAGTTCCGTTGGCTACACCTTC. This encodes CASSLGSSSVGYTF.